A single sample is the source of the 24 T cell receptor beta chains below, sequenced in a study of monozygotic twins with inflammatory bowel disease. From the 5' RACE reads, TCRdb lists one entry per CDR3 protein and no DNA. The listing contains approximately 400,000 distinct CDR3 sequences. The sequenced sample was blood. Source of these receptors: a human donor with ulcerative colitis or Crohn's disease, or a healthy co-twin of an affected twin (not recorded which).

The chain combines TRBV18 with TRBJ2-3; there is no DNA to check the TCRdb D call of TRBD2. Germline assignment: CDR1 KGHSH and CDR2 LQKENI. CDR3 length equals 14 residues. The CDR3 sequence is CASSPFGSKDTQYF.

The chain combines TRBV18 with TRBJ2-2; TCRdb reports TRBD2, a call that lacks DNA to check it against. The CDR3 totals 16 residues. Germline CDR1 and CDR2: KGHSH and LQKENI. This CDR3 reads CASSLHSGRSTGELFF.

The J gene is TRBJ2-7, the V gene TRBV5-1. The CDR3 has 15 residues. The germline V gene encodes CDR1 SGHRS and CDR2 YFSETQ. This CDR3 reads CASSLASATAYEQYF. The entire variable domain, with the rest obtained from reference TRBV5-1 and TRBJ2-7, is as follows: KAGVTQTPRYLIKTRGQQVTLSCSPISGHRSVSWYQQTPGQGLQFLFEYFSETQRNKGNFPGRFSGRQFSNSRSEMNVSTLELGDSALYLCASSLASATAYEQYFGPGTRLTVT.

V is TRBV20-1 and J is TRBJ2-5; no DNA is available, so the TRBD1 call from TCRdb remains unchecked. The CDR3 covers 13 residues. Per germline, CDR1 DFQATT and CDR2 SNEGSKA (reference sequence). This chain's CDR3 is CSARATGQETQYF.

This rearrangement joins TRBV29-1 to TRBJ2-7; the D call from TCRdb, TRBD1, cannot be confirmed without DNA. CDR3 length: 13 amino acids. CDR1 SQVTM and CDR2 ANQGSEA come from the germline V gene. This chain's CDR3 is CSVEAGAGNEQYF.

J is TRBJ2-7 and V is TRBV7-6; TCRdb's D call of TRBD1 is untestable without DNA. Germline values: CDR1 SGHVS, CDR2 FNYEAQ. The CDR3 is 14 amino acids. The CDR3 loop is CASSSGQGVYEQYF.

V usage is TRBV6-6 and J usage is TRBJ2-7. The CDR3 is 13 amino acids. Per the germline V gene, CDR1 is MNHNY and CDR2 is SVGAGI (reference sequence). The CDR3 here is CASGTTSSYEQYF.

The rearrangement uses TRBV7-9 and TRBJ1-5. In germline, CDR1 is SEHNR, CDR2 FQNEAQ (reference sequence). This CDR3 has 15 residues. This chain's CDR3 is CASSLGRGEGQPQHF.

The chain carries TRBV12-3 or TRBV12-4 and TRBJ2-2. CDR3 length: 13 amino acids. The CDR3: CASSSLQTRQLFF.

The V gene is TRBV20-1, the J gene TRBJ1-6. Germline V gene lookup returns CDR1 DFQATT and CDR2 SNEGSKA (reference sequence). The CDR3 has 15 amino acids. The CDR3 here is CSAREGSRSNSPLHF.

The chain has TRBV2 and TRBJ1-1; TCRdb indicates TRBD1, and absent DNA this call remains unverified. The CDR3 length is 15 residues. CDR1 and CDR2 (germline): SNHLY, FYNNEI. Here the CDR3 reads CASSESVPALTEAFF.

The V call is TRBV6-1, the J call TRBJ1-5. The V gene's germline CDR1 is MNHNS and CDR2 SASEGT. The CDR3 loop spans 12 amino acids. CDR3 sequence reads: CASSEFRQPQHF.

The chain employs TRBV28 and TRBJ1-1. The CDR3 spans 12 residues. In germline, CDR1 is MDHEN, CDR2 SYDVKM. Here the CDR3 reads CASKIWGTEAFF.

J is TRBJ1-1 and V is TRBV30. The CDR3 is 13 residues long. Germline V gives CDR1 GTSNPN, CDR2 SVGIG (reference sequence). This CDR3 reads CAWRAGMNTEAFF. Full variable domain (missing parts from reference TRBV30 and TRBJ1-1): SQTIHQWPATLVQPVGSPLSLECTVEGTSNPNLYWYRQAAGRGLQLLFYSVGIGQISSEVPQNLSASRPQDRQFILSSKKLLLSDSGFYLCAWRAGMNTEAFFGQGTRLTVV.

The V call is TRBV19, the J call TRBJ2-7; TCRdb calls TRBD1, which cannot be checked without DNA. Germline V gene data show CDR1 as LNHDA and CDR2 as SQIVND (reference sequence). This CDR3 region has 15 residues. This CDR3 is CASSMVGRGDYEQYF.

The chain is built from TRBV7-6 and TRBJ1-2. The CDR3 is 13 amino acids. Germline lookup yields CDR1 SGHVS and CDR2 FNYEAQ. The CDR3: CASSPTRRDGSTF.

The chain has TRBV28 and TRBJ2-3; the D call from TCRdb, TRBD2, cannot be confirmed without DNA. The CDR3 extends over 15 amino acids. The germline CDR1 and CDR2 sequences are MDHEN and SYDVKM. The CDR3 here is CASSLVAGGGDTQYF.

The chain couples TRBV6-1 to TRBJ1-6. Per the germline V gene, CDR1 is MNHNS and CDR2 is SASEGT. CDR3 length: 14 residues. The CDR3 reads CASRDFPHNSPLHF.

The V gene is TRBV30, the J gene TRBJ2-2; the TCRdb D gene call, TRBD2, has no DNA to confirm it. The CDR3 runs 15 residues. Germline CDR1 GTSNPN, CDR2 SVGIG (reference sequence). CDR3 amino acids: CAWTPGLAVTGELFF.

The chain has TRBV10-2 and TRBJ2-2; the TRBD1 assignment by TCRdb is unverifiable without DNA. The length of the CDR3 is 13 residues. The germline CDR1 and CDR2 sequences are WSHSY and SAAADI. CDR3 region: CASSPGFVGELFF.

The chain is built from TRBV28 and TRBJ2-1; TCRdb proposes TRBD1, but this gene call is untestable without DNA. Germline CDR1 reads MDHEN; CDR2 reads SYDVKM. CDR3 size: 13 residues. CDR3 loop: CASRRKRDRGLFF.

The chain has TRBV12-3 or TRBV12-4 and TRBJ1-1; TCRdb selects TRBD1, and the lack of DNA leaves this call unchecked. CDR3 size: 13 residues. The CDR3: CASGRGYGTEAFF.

V usage is TRBV15 and J usage is TRBJ2-3; TCRdb names TRBD1, which stays unverified in the absence of DNA. Germline values: CDR1 LNHNV, CDR2 YYDKDF (reference sequence). This CDR3 has 16 amino acids. The CDR3 here is CATSRPTVGLTDTQYF.

This rearrangement joins TRBV6-1 to TRBJ2-7; without DNA, the TCRdb call of TRBD1 cannot be checked. This CDR3 spans 16 amino acids. CDR1 is MNHNS, CDR2 SASEGT, per germline. The CDR3 here is CASRDRTGTGANEQYF.